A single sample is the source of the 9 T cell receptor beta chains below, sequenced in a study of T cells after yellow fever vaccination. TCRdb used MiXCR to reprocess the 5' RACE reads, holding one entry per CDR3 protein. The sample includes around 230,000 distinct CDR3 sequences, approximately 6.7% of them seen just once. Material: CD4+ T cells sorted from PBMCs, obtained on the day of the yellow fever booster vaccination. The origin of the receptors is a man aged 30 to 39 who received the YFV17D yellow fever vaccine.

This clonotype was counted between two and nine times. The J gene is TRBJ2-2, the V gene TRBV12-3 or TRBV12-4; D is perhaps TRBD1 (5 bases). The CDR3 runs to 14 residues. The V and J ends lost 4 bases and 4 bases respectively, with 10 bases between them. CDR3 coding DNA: TGTGCCAGCAGTTCGACAGTGTCCACCGGGGAGCTGTTTTTT. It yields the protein CASSSTVSTGELFF.

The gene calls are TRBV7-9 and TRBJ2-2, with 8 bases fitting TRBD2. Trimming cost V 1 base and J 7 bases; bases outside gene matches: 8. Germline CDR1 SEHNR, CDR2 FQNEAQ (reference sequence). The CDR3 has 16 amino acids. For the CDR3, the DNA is TGTGCCAGCAGCTTAGGGGGAGCGGGAGTGCACGGGGAGCTGTTTTTT. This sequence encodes CASSLGGAGVHGELFF.

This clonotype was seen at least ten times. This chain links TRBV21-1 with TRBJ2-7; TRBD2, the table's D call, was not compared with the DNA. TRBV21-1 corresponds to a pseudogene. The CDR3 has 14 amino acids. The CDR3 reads CASSRGSGFYEQYF. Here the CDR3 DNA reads TGTGCCAGCAGCAGGGGTAGCGGGTTTTACGAGCAGTACTTC.

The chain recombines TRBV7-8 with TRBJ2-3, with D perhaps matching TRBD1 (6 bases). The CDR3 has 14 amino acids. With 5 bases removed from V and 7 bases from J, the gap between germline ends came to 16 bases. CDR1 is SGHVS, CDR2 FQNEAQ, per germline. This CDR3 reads CASSPVGAQNTQYF. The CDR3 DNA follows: TGTGCCAGCAGCCCCGTGGGGGCCCAGAATACGCAGTATTTT.

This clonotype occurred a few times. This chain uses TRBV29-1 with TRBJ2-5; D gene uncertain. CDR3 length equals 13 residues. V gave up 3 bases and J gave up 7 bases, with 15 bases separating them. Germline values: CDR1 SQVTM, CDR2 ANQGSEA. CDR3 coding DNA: TGCAGCGTTGAGAAAGGCAGTTTGGGGACCCAGTACTTC. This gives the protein CSVEKGSLGTQYF.

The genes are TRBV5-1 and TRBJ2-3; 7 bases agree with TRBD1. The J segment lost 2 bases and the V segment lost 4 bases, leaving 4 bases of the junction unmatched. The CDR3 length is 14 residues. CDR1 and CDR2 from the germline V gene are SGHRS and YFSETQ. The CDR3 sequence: CASSRDSPTDTQYF. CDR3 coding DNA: TGCGCCAGCAGCCGGGACAGCCCCACAGATACGCAGTATTTT.

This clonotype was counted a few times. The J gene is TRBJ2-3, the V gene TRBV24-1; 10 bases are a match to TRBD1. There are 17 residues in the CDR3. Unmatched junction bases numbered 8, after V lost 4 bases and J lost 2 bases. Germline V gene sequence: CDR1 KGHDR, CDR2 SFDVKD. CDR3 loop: CATSDPTGTGDTDTQYF. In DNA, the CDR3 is TGTGCCACCAGTGACCCTACCGGGACAGGGGACACAGATACGCAGTATTTT.

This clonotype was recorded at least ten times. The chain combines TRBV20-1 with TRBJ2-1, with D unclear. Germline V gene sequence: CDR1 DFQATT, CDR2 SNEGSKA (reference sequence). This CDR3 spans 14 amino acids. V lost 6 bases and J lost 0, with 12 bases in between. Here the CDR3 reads CSAPRVSSYNEQFF. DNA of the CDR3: TGCAGTGCCCCCCGGGTTAGCTCCTACAATGAGCAGTTCTTC.

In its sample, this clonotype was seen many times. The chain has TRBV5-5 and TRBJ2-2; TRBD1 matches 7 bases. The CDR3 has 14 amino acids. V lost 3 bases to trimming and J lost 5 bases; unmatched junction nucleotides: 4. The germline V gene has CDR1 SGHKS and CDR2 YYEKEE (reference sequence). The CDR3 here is CASSSKQGTGELFF. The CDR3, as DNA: TGTGCCAGCAGCTCTAAACAGGGGACCGGGGAGCTGTTTTTT.